Included here is one TCR beta chain sequence, with context. As originally analysed: Researchers report that nucleated cell counts were estimated from reference gene primer amplification. Sequencing was performed with immunoSEQ multiplex PCR; in TCRdb, only in-frame clones are kept and a portion is missing. V, J and clone size reflect that table, while D and trimming were determined from the DNA. The sample has fewer than 150,000 clones, around 77% seen once. V shed 8 bases and J shed 2 bases, with 18 bases lying between them. CDR1 SNHLY and CDR2 FYNNEI come from the germline V gene. The CDR3 sequence is 15 residues long. The source of the sample is a study of blood T cell repertoires in COVID-19. About the research overall: Samples of COVID-19 (acute and convalescent) were obtained from the United States, Italy and Spain. From T cells, B-cell-depleted T cells, or PBMCs came the material, which was cDNA or gDNA.

The clonotype originates from a human donor in a cohort sampled during active COVID-19. The sample was peripheral blood. The V call is TRBV2, the J call TRBJ1-2, with TRBD1 as a possible D gene (5 bases). CDR3 sequence reads: CASQKGGGNNYGYTF. The DNA for the CDR3 is TGTGCCAGCCAAAAGGGTGGGGGGAACAACTATGGCTACACCTTC.